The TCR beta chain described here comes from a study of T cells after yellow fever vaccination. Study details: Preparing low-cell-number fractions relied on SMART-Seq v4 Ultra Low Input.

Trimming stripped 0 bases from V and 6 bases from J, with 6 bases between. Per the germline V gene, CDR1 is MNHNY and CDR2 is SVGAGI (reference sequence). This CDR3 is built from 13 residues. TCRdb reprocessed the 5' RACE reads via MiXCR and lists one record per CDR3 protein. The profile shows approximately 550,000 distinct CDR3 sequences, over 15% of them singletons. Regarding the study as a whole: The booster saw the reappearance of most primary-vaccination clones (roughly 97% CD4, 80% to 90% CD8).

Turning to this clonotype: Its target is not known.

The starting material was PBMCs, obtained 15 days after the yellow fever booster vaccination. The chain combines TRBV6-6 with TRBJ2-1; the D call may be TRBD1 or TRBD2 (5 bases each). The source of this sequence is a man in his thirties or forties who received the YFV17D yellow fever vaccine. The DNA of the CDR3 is TGTGCCAGCAGTTACTCGAGGGGCAATGAGCAGTTCTTC. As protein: CASSYSRGNEQFF.